One and the same sample provided the 17 T cell receptor beta chains below, sequenced in a study of blood T cell repertoires in COVID-19. Produced via immunoSEQ multiplex PCR; TCRdb's table is partial and in-frame only. The sample records some 260,000 clones, around 90% being singletons. Sequencing was done on a sample of peripheral blood. The receptors originated from a woman aged 70-85 years with COVID-19, enrolled during active disease.

The chain has TRBV10-3 and TRBJ2-7; D gene ambiguous. Trimming removed 3 bases at V and 4 bases at J, with 4 bases between. The CDR3 loop spans 11 amino acids. Germline CDR1 reads ENHRY; CDR2 reads SYGVKD. CDR3 region: CAISDLYEQYF. The CDR3 region has the DNA TGTGCCATCAGTGACCTTTACGAGCAGTACTTC.

This rearrangement joins TRBV6-5 to TRBJ1-3; 11 bases are shared with TRBD1. Germline CDR1 and CDR2: MNHEY and SVGAGI. The CDR3 totals 15 residues. V shed 4 bases and J 7 bases; nucleotides not matched to a gene: 6. CDR3 loop: CASSSGQGVGNTIYF. CDR3 bases: TGTGCCAGCAGTTCGGGACAGGGGGTCGGTAACACCATATATTTT.

The chain recombines TRBV6-2 or TRBV6-3 with TRBJ2-4, with 9 bases lining up with TRBD1. The CDR3 loop spans 15 amino acids. Trimming took 5 bases from V and 4 from J; bases not matched to a gene: 6. Germline V gene data show CDR1 as MNHEY and CDR2 as SVGEGT. CDR3 sequence reads: CASSTDRGWKNIQYF. Written as DNA, the CDR3 is TGTGCCAGCAGTACAGACAGGGGGTGGAAAAACATTCAGTACTTC.

The chain couples TRBV27 to TRBJ1-1; tentatively, D is TRBD1 (5 bases). Germline CDR1 MNHEY, CDR2 SMNVEV (reference sequence). V lost 5 bases, J lost 3 bases, and 19 bases lay in between. The CDR3 is 16 residues long. CDR3 bases: TGTGCCAGCAGTGGCACCGGGGAGGGGAGGGACACTGAAGCTTTCTTT. It yields the protein CASSGTGEGRDTEAFF.

The chain links TRBV3-1 (or the pseudogene TRBV3-2) to TRBJ2-5; 9 nucleotides agree with TRBD1. CDR1 and CDR2 from the germline V gene are LGHDT and YNNKEL (reference sequence). J lost 4 bases, V lost 4 bases, and 7 bases had no gene match. The CDR3 has 15 amino acids. The CDR3 DNA sequence: TGTGCCAGCAGCCTACAGAGACAGGGGGTAGAGACCCAGTACTTC. Translation: CASSLQRQGVETQYF.

The gene calls are TRBV30 and TRBJ1-4, with 7 nucleotides matching TRBD1. Germline V lookup: CDR1 GTSNPN, CDR2 SVGIG (reference sequence). The CDR3 extends over 15 amino acids. J was trimmed by 0 bases and V by 8 bases; bases with no gene match: 9. CDR3 region: CASIPGQTTNEKLFF. The CDR3 nucleotides are TGTGCCAGCATACCGGGACAGACAACTAATGAAAAACTGTTTTTT.

This clone was found a few times. This sequence joins TRBV3-1 (or the pseudogene TRBV3-2) and TRBJ2-1, with 10 positions matching TRBD2. This CDR3 comprises 14 residues. In germline, CDR1 is LGHDT, CDR2 YNNKEL (reference sequence). V lost 5 bases, J lost 5 bases, and 3 bases stayed unmatched. The CDR3 region is CASSSTSGDNEQFF. CDR3 nucleotide sequence: TGTGCCAGCAGCTCAACTAGCGGGGACAATGAGCAGTTCTTC.

The chain couples TRBV28 to TRBJ1-3, with 8 nucleotides matching TRBD1. Trimming cost V 6 bases and J 0 bases; bases outside gene matches: 4. The CDR3 contains 15 residues. Germline assignment: CDR1 MDHEN and CDR2 SYDVKM. The CDR3 nucleotides are TGTGCCAGCAGGCGGACAGGGCCCTCTGGAAACACCATATATTTT. As protein: CASRRTGPSGNTIYF.

The V call is TRBV2, the J call TRBJ2-6, with 7 bases fitting TRBD2. J gave up 0 bases and V 8 bases, and 7 bases lay outside the gene matches. Germline V gives CDR1 SNHLY, CDR2 FYNNEI. The CDR3 has 16 amino acids. CDR3: CASHWGGISGANVLTF. The CDR3 region has the DNA TGTGCCAGCCACTGGGGGGGGATCTCTGGGGCCAACGTCCTGACTTTC.

The chain uses TRBV19 and TRBJ1-3; D ambiguous. The length of the CDR3 is 17 residues. The V gene lost 3 bases and the J gene lost 0 bases, with 15 bases spanning the gap. Germline assignment: CDR1 LNHDA and CDR2 SQIVND (reference sequence). DNA of the CDR3: TGTGCCAGTAGTATTGCCCTAAGAGTTACCTCTGGAAACACCATATATTTT. It codes for CASSIALRVTSGNTIYF.

DNA for the CDR3: TGTGCCAGCAGCCAAGGCTCTAGCGGGAGATTTAATGAGCAGTTCTTC. It yields the protein CASSQGSSGRFNEQFF. V gene TRBV4-2 combines with J gene TRBJ2-1; 10 bases are a match to TRBD2. The CDR3 extends over 16 amino acids. V shed 1 base, J shed 7 bases, and the junction held 7 bases outside the gene matches. Germline V CDR1 and CDR2: LGHNA, YNFKEQ.

The chain joins TRBV2 to TRBJ2-7; 11 bases fit TRBD2. The CDR3 sequence is 15 residues long. J was trimmed by 6 bases and V by 7 bases; bases with no gene match: 11. Germline V gene data show CDR1 as SNHLY and CDR2 as FYNNEI. The CDR3 nucleotides read TGTGCCAGCATCACCCACGAGGGACTAGCGGCCGAGCAGTACTTC. This translates into CASITHEGLAAEQYF.

The V and J genes are TRBV5-1 and TRBJ2-1; 7 bases fit TRBD2. This CDR3 contains 15 residues. CDR1 is SGHRS, CDR2 YFSETQ, per germline. After removal of 3 bases from V and 1 base from J, the junction contained 4 bases not matched to a gene. CDR3 in DNA: TGCGCCAGCAGCTCGCCCGGGGGGTCCTACAATGAGCAGTTCTTC. Its protein is CASSSPGGSYNEQFF.

This clone was seen a single time. The J gene is TRBJ1-2, the V gene TRBV12-3 or TRBV12-4; the D gene is possibly TRBD1 (5 bases). The CDR3 has 13 residues. Trimming left V 5 bases short and J 8 bases short, with 15 bases between. In DNA, the CDR3 is TGTGCCAGCAGTCCGAGTGGGGCGCGAGGCTACACCTTC. Translation: CASSPSGARGYTF.

V is TRBV5-1 and J is TRBJ1-2; possible D gene TRBD1, 5 bases. The germline V gene encodes CDR1 SGHRS and CDR2 YFSETQ. Trimming cost V 0 bases and J 4 bases, with 16 bases left between them. CDR3 length: 16 amino acids. CDR3 amino acids: CASSLAGGVSGYGYTF. The CDR3 DNA reads as TGCGCCAGCAGCTTGGCCGGAGGGGTCAGTGGCTATGGCTACACCTTC.

The V call is TRBV7-6, the J call TRBJ1-3, with 8 bases lining up with TRBD1. Germline CDR1 and CDR2: SGHVS and FNYEAQ. The V segment lost 5 bases and the J segment 4 bases; nucleotides outside the gene matches: 10. The CDR3 spans 16 residues. The CDR3 coding sequence is TGTGCCAGCAGCCTTATCCCCCAGGGGGCCGGAAACACCATATATTTT. Protein sequence: CASSLIPQGAGNTIYF.

V gene TRBV27 combines with J gene TRBJ2-7, with 7 positions matching TRBD2. The length of the CDR3 is 14 residues. From germline, CDR1 is MNHEY and CDR2 SMNVEV (reference sequence). V lost 4 bases to trimming and J lost 5 bases; unmatched junction nucleotides: 8. Here the CDR3 DNA reads TGTGCCAGCAGTTGGGGGGGAGGGCCCCACGAGCAGTACTTC. This gives the protein CASSWGGGPHEQYF.